This T cell receptor (beta chain) was observed in a study of OX40 agonist ivuxolimab in advanced cancers. Turning to the study itself: Ivuxolimab, which patients received intravenously every 2 weeks, was dosed at 0.01 to 10 mg/kg. Points from the study as a whole: Mean expanded clone counts were higher in CD8+ than CD4+ T cells. The antigen specificity of the peripheral T cells (those that were expanded) was not determined. Within 6 weeks, CD4+ and CD8+ blood T cells expanded clonally at 0.1 to 3.0 mg/kg.

Produced via immunoSEQ multiplex PCR; TCRdb's table is partial and in-frame only. In the table there are just under 85,000 clones, around 85% of which are singletons. Trimming removed 4 bases from V and 7 bases from J; junction bases left unmatched: 6. The germline gives CDR1 MNHNY, CDR2 SVGAGI (reference sequence). The CDR3 consists of 14 residues. Concerning this clone: Antigen unknown.

The sample was CD4+ or CD8+ T cells sorted from blood, taken in a trial of the OX40 agonist ivuxolimab. V usage is TRBV6-6 and J usage is TRBJ2-7; 11 bases fit TRBD1. The receptor was isolated from an adult with an advanced solid tumor such as melanoma, head and neck, liver or kidney cancer. The CDR3 sequence is CASSLGQGVGEQYF. The CDR3 nucleotides are TGTGCCAGCAGTTTGGGACAGGGGGTTGGGGAGCAGTACTTC.